These T cell receptor beta chains were read from a single sample in a study of beta chain features in type 1 diabetes. TCRdb's copy holds only in-frame clones and misses some; the assay was immunoSEQ multiplex PCR. The sample yields about 370,000 clones, about 10% seen once. Sequenced material: central memory CD4+ T cells from blood. The receptor set was obtained from a young man with type 1 diabetes. CDR3s include the opening cysteine and the closing phenylalanine or tryptophan. The D gene is left open where the match is weak. Size values are once, few and many counts, or a class for expanded clones, and some rows have none.

TRBJ1-2 . TRBV7-9 TRBD1 TGTGCCAGCAGCTTTGACAGGGAGTCCGGCTACACCTTC CASSFDRESGYTF
TRBJ2-7 . TRBV29-1 . TGCAGCGTTGAAGATACCAACGAGCAGTACTTC CSVEDTNEQYF
TRBJ1-2 . TRBV6-1 . TGTGCCAGCAGTGCGAACGACTATGGCTACACCTTC CASSANDYGYTF
TRBJ1-4 . TRBV4-1 . TGCGCCAGCAGGCAGACAGGAGGTGAAAAACTGTTTTTT CASRQTGGEKLFF
TRBJ2-5 few TRBV5-1 . TGCGCCAGCAGCCAAATGCCCTCGTCTCAGCAGTACTTC CASSQMPSSQQYF
TRBJ2-7 . TRBV30 TRBD1 TGTGCCTGGAGTGAGGGGACAGGGAGAGGGCAGTACTTC CAWSEGTGRGQYF
TRBJ2-5 . TRBV27 TRBD2 TGTGCCAGCAGTTTATCAGCGAGCGGGGACCTGTTGTTGACCCAGTACTTC CASSLSASGDLLLTQYF
TRBJ2-7 few TRBV5-1 . TGCGCCAGCAGCCCGCGGGGACAGTGCTCCTACGAGCAGTACTTC CASSPRGQCSYEQYF
TRBJ2-1 few TRBV14 TRBD2 TGTGCCAGCAGACTCAGCGGGAGTGGGACCTACAATGAGCAGTTCTTC CASRLSGSGTYNEQFF
TRBJ2-7 many TRBV2 TRBD2 TGTGCCAGCAGCCCCCGCCCGGGAGGGCCAGACGAGCAGTACTTC CASSPRPGGPDEQYF
TRBJ2-7 few TRBV5-1 . TGCGCCAGCAAGGCAGGTACCTACGAGCAGTACTTC CASKAGTYEQYF
TRBJ2-5 . TRBV5-6 TRBD2 TGTGCCAGTAGAGCGGGAGGGAGGGAAGAGACCCAGTACTTC CASRAGGREETQYF
TRBJ2-5 . TRBV19 . TGTGCCAGTAGTATAGTTAACAGCCAAGAGACCCAGTACTTC CASSIVNSQETQYF
TRBJ2-1 few TRBV18 TRBD1 TGTGCCAGCTCACCGTTTGGGGGACAGGGCTACAATGAGCAGTTCTTC CASSPFGGQGYNEQFF
TRBJ2-3 . TRBV5-1 . TGCGCCTCCAGCTTGGAGTTACAGGGAGGGGATACGCAGTATTTT CASSLELQGGDTQYF
TRBJ2-7 . TRBV4-1 . TGCGCCAGCAGCCAAGCGGCCGGAACTAACGAGCAGTACTTC CASSQAAGTNEQYF
TRBJ2-5 few TRBV7-2 TRBD1 TGTGCCAGCAGCTTGGGGGGACAGGGAGGTACAGAGACCCAGTACTTC CASSLGGQGGTETQYF
TRBJ1-1 many TRBV19 . TGTGCCAGTGGATATGAAGCTTTCTTT CASGYEAFF
TRBJ1-2 few TRBV5-1 . TGCGCCAGCAGCTTGGAGTCGGGACCAACTTATGGCTACACCTTC CASSLESGPTYGYTF
TRBJ2-1 many TRBV29-1 . TGCAGCGTTGTAAGGTCTAGCGCCTACAATGAGCAGTTCTTC CSVVRSSAYNEQFF
TRBJ1-5 few TRBV19 . TGTGCCAGTAGTAGATCGACAGATCAGCCCCAGCATTTT CASSRSTDQPQHF
TRBJ2-5 few TRBV7-3 . TGTGCCAGCAGCTTAATGATTGGGGAAAAGACCCAGTACTTC CASSLMIGEKTQYF
TRBJ1-1 . TRBV4-2 . TGTGCCAGCAGCCAAGAAGTAGCAATGAACACTGAAGCTTTCTTT CASSQEVAMNTEAFF
TRBJ2-3 many TRBV7-2 . TGTGCCAGCAGCTCCTACAGGAGAAGGGTGGGCACAGATACGCAGTATTTT CASSSYRRRVGTDTQYF
TRBJ2-1 many TRBV7-8 . TGTGCCAGCAGCCCCAGACAGTCGGGAGATGAGCAGTTCTTC CASSPRQSGDEQFF
TRBJ2-5 few TRBV21-1 . TGTGCCAGCAGCGCCGCGTGGGAGACCCAGTACTTC CASSAAWETQYF
TRBJ1-2 . TRBV27 . TGTGCCAGCAGTTTAAGGGGCGCTTTCTATGGCTACACCTTC CASSLRGAFYGYTF
TRBJ1-1 . TRBV7-2 . TGTGCCACGTCGGAACAGACGAACACTGAAGCTTTCTTT CATSEQTNTEAFF
TRBJ2-2 . TRBV30 . TGTGCCTGGAGTACGGGCGGCCTGGGAGCCGGGGAGCTGTTTTTT CAWSTGGLGAGELFF
TRBJ1-1 . TRBV7-2 TRBD1 TGTGCCAGCAGCTTAGGAGGACAGGGAATGAACACTGAAGCTTTCTTT CASSLGGQGMNTEAFF
TRBJ1-2 . TRBV7-8 TRBD1 TGTGCCAGCAGCTTAGAGGGGGCACACTATGGCTACACCTTC CASSLEGAHYGYTF
TRBJ1-6 few TRBV27 TRBD1 TGTGCCAGCAGTTTCACTCTGACAGGGTTGGCACCCCTCCACTTT CASSFTLTGLAPLHF
TRBJ2-3 . TRBV28 TRBD2 TGTGCCAGCAGTCGTCTAGCGGGAGACACAGATACGCAGTATTTT CASSRLAGDTDTQYF
TRBJ2-3 . TRBV5-1 TRBD2 TGCGCCAGCAGCTTGGGGAGCGGGAGACCAGATACGCAGTATTTT CASSLGSGRPDTQYF
TRBJ2-7 . TRBV18 TRBD1 TGTGCCAGCTCACCGTCGGGACAGGGCTCCTACGAGCAGTACTTC CASSPSGQGSYEQYF
TRBJ1-1 . TRBV2 . TGTGCCAGCAGCGTCCTTGGGGTGAACACTGAAGCTTTCTTT CASSVLGVNTEAFF
TRBJ2-1 . TRBV5-1 TRBD2 TGCGCCAGCAGCTTGGGGGGACTAGCAGTCAATGAGCAGTTCTTC CASSLGGLAVNEQFF
TRBJ2-2 . TRBV29-1 . TGCAGCGGGGCGAGGACCGGGGAGCTGTTTTTT CSGARTGELFF
TRBJ2-1 few TRBV6-6 TRBD1 TGTGCCAGCAGTCCTCAGACAGGGTGGGGAGACAATGAGCAGTTCTTC CASSPQTGWGDNEQFF
TRBJ2-7 few TRBV6-5 . TGTGCCAGCAGTTATCGGCCTCGGGGCTACGAGCAGTACTTC CASSYRPRGYEQYF
TRBJ2-7 many TRBV28 . TGTGCCAGCAGTTTAGGCGCACCCTACGAGCAGTACTTC CASSLGAPYEQYF
TRBJ2-3 many TRBV6-5 TRBD1 TGTGCCAGCAGTTATATGGACAGGGCAGATACGCAGTATTTT CASSYMDRADTQYF
TRBJ2-7 . TRBV28 . TGTGCCAGCAGTTTCGGGCCTGAGATTAGGGAGCAGTACTTC CASSFGPEIREQYF
TRBJ2-5 . TRBV7-8 . TGTGCCAGCAGCTTAGGCCTAGGGCAAGAGACCCAGTACTTC CASSLGLGQETQYF
TRBJ1-1 . TRBV5-4 . TGTGCCAGCAGCCCGTCTTTGGGGGCGGGCAACACTGAAGCTTTCTTT CASSPSLGAGNTEAFF
TRBJ2-5 few TRBV6-1 . TGTGCCAGCTGTCTGGGGGTAGCGGAGACCCAGTACTTC CASCLGVAETQYF
TRBJ1-2 . TRBV28 . TGTGCCAGCAGTTTAGACCCGGGGAGAGGCTACACCTTC CASSLDPGRGYTF
TRBJ2-1 few TRBV2 TRBD2 TGTGCCAGCATAACTCGTCAGGGAGGGAATGAGCAGTTCTTC CASITRQGGNEQFF
TRBJ2-5 few TRBV7-2 TRBD2 TGTGCCAGCAGCCTCGTCCTAGCGGGAGGGAAGCCCCAGTACTTC CASSLVLAGGKPQYF
TRBJ1-1 . TRBV6-5 . TGTGCCAGCAGTGGTGGGGTGAACACTGAAGCTTTCTTT CASSGGVNTEAFF
TRBJ2-5 . TRBV6-6 . TGTGCCAGCAGTGTGGCATGGGGAGAGACCCAGTACTTC CASSVAWGETQYF
TRBJ2-4 . TRBV5-4 TRBD1 TGTGCCAGCAGCTTGTCAGGGGGTGCTAAAAACATTCAGTACTTC CASSLSGGAKNIQYF
TRBJ1-2 . TRBV5-6 . TGTGCCAGCAGCTTGTGGTCTTATCCGGGCTACACCTTC CASSLWSYPGYTF
TRBJ2-7 few TRBV6-6 . TGTGCCAGCAGTTGGCGTTGGGATTCCTACGAGCAGTACTTC CASSWRWDSYEQYF
TRBJ1-2 few TRBV28 . TGTGCCAGCACCCCCGGGGGAGGTGGCTACACCTTC CASTPGGGGYTF
TRBJ2-3 . TRBV5-8 TRBD2 TGTGCCAGCAGCTTGGACGGGACTAGCGGCACAGATACGCAGTATTTT CASSLDGTSGTDTQYF
TRBJ2-7 few TRBV4-2 . TGTGCCAGCAGCAACTTAGGGGAGTCCTACGAGCAGTACTTC CASSNLGESYEQYF
TRBJ1-1 . TRBV27 . TGTGCCAGCAGTTTATCCCTGGGGAGGGCTGAAGCTTTCTTT CASSLSLGRAEAFF
TRBJ1-1 . TRBV15 . TGTGCCACCAGCAGAGGGGGGACGAACACTGAAGCTTTCTTT CATSRGGTNTEAFF